This T cell receptor (beta chain) is from a study of graft-versus-host responses after intestinal transplantation. Study as a whole: The study gave all recipients anti-thymocyte globulin induction, then tacrolimus and steroids for approximately 3 years.

The CDR3 covers 14 residues. Trimming left V 6 bases short and J 2 bases short, with 13 bases between. Germline V gene data show CDR1 as SNHLY and CDR2 as FYNNEI. Some clones are missing from TCRdb's copy, which holds only in-frame ones; the method was immunoSEQ multiplex PCR. The sample lists fewer than 50,000 clones; roughly 84% were seen once. This clone has only a few counts. Its antigen is undetermined. Sequencing used unstimulated CD4+ T cells sorted from spleen or lymph node cells, obtained before transplant. The TCR sequence derives from a human donor who was the organ donor for an intestinal transplant. This chain uses TRBV2 with TRBJ1-1; D is unclear. In nucleotides, the CDR3 is TGTGCCAGCAGAAAAGAAGCACTTAACACTGAAGCTTTCTTT. Its translation: CASRKEALNTEAFF.